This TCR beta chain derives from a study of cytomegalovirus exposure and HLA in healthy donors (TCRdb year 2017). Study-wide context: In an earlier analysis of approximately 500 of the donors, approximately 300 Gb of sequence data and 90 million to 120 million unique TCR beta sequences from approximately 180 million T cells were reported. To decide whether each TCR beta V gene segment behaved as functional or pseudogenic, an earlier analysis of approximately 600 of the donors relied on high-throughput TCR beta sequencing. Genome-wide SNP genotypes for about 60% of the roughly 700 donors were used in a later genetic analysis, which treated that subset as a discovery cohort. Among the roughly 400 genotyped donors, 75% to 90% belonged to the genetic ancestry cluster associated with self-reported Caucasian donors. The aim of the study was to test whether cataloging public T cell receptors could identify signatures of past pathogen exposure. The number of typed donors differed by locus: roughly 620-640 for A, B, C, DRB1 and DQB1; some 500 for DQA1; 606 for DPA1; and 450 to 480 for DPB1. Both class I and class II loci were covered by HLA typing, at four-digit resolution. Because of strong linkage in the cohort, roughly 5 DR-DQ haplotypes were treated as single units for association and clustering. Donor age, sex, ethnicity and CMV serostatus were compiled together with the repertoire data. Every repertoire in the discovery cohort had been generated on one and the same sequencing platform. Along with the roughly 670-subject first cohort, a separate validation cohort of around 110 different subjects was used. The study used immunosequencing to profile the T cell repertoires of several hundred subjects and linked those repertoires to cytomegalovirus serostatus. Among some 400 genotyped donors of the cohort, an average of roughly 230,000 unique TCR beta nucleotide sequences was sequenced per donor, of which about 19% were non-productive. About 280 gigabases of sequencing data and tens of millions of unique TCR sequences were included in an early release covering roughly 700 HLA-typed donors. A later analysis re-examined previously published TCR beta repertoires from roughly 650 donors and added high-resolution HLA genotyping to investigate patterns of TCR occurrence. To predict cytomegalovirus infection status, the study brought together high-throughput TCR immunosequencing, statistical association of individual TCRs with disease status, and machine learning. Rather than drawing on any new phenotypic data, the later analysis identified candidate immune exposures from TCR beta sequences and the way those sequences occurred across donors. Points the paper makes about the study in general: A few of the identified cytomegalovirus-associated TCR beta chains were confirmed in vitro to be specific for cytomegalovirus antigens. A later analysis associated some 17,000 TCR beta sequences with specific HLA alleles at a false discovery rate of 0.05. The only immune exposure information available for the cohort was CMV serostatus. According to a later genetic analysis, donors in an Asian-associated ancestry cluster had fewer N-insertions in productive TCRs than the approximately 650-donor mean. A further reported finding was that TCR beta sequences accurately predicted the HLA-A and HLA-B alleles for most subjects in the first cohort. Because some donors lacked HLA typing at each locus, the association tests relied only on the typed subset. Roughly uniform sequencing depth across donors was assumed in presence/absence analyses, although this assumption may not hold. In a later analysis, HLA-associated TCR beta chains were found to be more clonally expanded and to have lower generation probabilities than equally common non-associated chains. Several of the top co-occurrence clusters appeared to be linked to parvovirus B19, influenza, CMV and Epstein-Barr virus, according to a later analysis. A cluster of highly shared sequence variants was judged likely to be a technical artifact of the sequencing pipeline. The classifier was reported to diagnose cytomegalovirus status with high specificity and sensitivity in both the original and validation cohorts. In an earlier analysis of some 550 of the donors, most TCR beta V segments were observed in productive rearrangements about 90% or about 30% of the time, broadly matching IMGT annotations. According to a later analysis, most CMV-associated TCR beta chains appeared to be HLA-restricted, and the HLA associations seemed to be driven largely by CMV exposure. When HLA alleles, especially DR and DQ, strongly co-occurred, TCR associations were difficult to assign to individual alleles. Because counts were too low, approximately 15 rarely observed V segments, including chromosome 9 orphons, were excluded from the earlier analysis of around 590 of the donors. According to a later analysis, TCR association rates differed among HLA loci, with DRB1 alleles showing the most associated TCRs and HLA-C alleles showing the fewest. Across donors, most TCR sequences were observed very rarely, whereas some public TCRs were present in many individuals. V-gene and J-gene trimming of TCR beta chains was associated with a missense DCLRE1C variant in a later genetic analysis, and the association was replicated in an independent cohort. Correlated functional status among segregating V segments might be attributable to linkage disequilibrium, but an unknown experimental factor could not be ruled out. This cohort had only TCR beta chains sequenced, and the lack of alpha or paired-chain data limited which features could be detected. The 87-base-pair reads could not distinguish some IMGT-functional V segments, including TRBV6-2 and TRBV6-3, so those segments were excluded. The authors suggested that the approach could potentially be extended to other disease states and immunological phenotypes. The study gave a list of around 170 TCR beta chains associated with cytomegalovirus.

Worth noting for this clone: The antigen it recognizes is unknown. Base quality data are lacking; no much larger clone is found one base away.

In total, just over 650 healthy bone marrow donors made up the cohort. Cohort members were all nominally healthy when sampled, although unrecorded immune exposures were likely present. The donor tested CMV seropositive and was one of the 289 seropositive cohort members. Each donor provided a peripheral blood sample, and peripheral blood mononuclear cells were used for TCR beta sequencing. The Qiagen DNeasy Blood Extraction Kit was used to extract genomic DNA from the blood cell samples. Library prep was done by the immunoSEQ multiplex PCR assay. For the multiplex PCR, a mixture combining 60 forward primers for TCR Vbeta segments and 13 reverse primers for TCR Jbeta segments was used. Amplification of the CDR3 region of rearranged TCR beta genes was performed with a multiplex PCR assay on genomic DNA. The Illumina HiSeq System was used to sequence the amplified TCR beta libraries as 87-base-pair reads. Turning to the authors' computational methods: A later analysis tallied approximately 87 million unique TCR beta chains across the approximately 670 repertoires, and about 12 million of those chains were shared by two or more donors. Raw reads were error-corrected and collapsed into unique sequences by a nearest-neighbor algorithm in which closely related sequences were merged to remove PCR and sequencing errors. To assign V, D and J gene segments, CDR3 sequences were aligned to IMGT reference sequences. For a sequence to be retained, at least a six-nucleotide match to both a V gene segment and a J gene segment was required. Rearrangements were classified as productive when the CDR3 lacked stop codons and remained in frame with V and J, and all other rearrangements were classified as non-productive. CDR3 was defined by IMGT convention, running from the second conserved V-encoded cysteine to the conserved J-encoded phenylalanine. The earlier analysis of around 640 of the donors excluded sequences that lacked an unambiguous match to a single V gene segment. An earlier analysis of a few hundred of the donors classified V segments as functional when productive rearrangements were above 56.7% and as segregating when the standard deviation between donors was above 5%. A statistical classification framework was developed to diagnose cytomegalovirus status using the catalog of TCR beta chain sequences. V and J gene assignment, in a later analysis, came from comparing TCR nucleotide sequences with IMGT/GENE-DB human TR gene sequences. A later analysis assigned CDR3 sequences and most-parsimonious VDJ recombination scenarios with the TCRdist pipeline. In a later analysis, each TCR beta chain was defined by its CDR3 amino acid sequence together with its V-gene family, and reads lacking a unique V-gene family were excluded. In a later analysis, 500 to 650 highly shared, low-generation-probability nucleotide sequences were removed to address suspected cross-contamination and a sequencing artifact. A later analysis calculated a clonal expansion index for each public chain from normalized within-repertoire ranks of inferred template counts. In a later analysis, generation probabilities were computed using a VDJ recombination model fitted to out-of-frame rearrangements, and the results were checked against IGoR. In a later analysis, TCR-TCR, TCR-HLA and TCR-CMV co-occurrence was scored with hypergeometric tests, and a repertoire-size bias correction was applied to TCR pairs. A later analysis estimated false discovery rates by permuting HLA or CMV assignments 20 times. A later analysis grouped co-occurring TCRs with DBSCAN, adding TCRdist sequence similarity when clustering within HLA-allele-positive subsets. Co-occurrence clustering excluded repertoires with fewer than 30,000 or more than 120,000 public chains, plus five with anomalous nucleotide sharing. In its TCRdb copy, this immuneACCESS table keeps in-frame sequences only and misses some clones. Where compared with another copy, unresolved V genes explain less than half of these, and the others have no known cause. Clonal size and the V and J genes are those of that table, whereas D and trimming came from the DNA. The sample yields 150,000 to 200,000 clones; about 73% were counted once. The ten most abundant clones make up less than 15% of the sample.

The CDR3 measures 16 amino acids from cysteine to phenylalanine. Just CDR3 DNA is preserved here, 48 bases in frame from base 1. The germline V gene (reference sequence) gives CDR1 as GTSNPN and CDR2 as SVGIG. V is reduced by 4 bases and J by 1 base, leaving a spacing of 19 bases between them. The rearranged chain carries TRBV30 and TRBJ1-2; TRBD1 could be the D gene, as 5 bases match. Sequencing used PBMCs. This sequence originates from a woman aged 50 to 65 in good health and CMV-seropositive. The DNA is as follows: TGTGCCTGGACCACCCTCGGGATGGGACTTAACTATGGCTACACCTTC. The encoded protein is CAWTTLGMGLNYGYTF.